This paragraph reports one T cell receptor beta chain. Its target antigen remains unknown. Base qualities are missing; no much larger clone stands one base away. Genomic DNA was extracted from sorted cells for sequencing of the TCRbeta CDR3 region. The immunoSEQ Assay was used to sequence the TCRbeta CDR3 regions. In its TCRdb copy, this immuneACCESS table keeps in-frame sequences only and misses some clones. Where compared with another copy, unresolved V genes explain less than half of these, and the others have no known cause. Present in this sample are about 55,000 clones, approximately 83% of which were seen just once. The ten top clones hold about an eighth of the sample. These data are taken from a study of OX40 agonist ivuxolimab in advanced cancers. Notes on the research overall: The costimulatory receptor OX40 (CD134) was targeted by ivuxolimab, a fully human IgG2 agonistic monoclonal antibody. Intravenous ivuxolimab was administered to patients every 2 weeks at six dose levels: 0.01, 0.1, 0.3, 1.5, 3 and 10 mg/kg. Of the roughly 50 dose-escalation patients, hepatocellular carcinoma was present in some 19, melanoma in around 15, renal cell carcinoma in 9 and head and neck cancer in 9. A male proportion of about 79% and a mean age of 60 years, ranging from 23 to 79, were recorded for the dose-escalation cohort. Patients were allowed to have had prior anti-PD-1, anti-PD-L1 or anti-CTLA-4 therapy, and approximately 41% of the dose-escalation patients had previously received checkpoint inhibitors. Partial responses occurred in three dose-escalation patients: two with cutaneous melanoma and one with hepatocellular carcinoma. Peripheral TCRbeta sequencing was intended to test whether TCR sequence diversity was altered and clonal T-cell expansion was caused by ivuxolimab. The paper describes the monotherapy dose-escalation part (N of about 47 patients) of the phase I trial of ivuxolimab.

After removal of 4 bases from V and 0 bases from J, the junction retains 6 bases not matched to a gene. From the cysteine up to the phenylalanine, the CDR3 has a length of 16 residues. Left in the record is the CDR3 DNA by itself, 48 bases read in frame from the first base. The germline V gene supplies CDR1 SGDLS and CDR2 YYNGEE. General study outcomes and caveats: Low levels of normalized T-cell clonal expansion were also seen in some patients who did not respond. After ivuxolimab, more expanded clones were found on average in CD8+ T cells than in CD4+ T cells. At doses of 0.1 to 3.0 mg/kg, clonal expansion of both CD4+ and CD8+ T cells in blood was seen between baseline and week 6. In partial responders in the 0.1-3.0 mg/kg groups, normalized peripheral clonal expansion was found to be among the lowest, especially among CD8+ T cells. The antigen specificity of the peripheral T cells that underwent clonal expansion was not determined.

Patients with autoimmune disease history or receiving systemic immunosuppression were excluded from the trial. Peripheral blood for TCR sequencing was collected from all dose cohorts at baseline, on cycle 4 day 1, and on cycle 7 day 1. The samples were taken from a phase I, first-in-human, multicenter, open-label dose-escalation trial of ivuxolimab. Adults with locally advanced or metastatic melanoma, renal cell carcinoma, hepatocellular carcinoma or head and neck squamous cell carcinoma were enrolled in the trial. Before TCR sequencing, CD4+ and CD8+ T cells were separately sorted from peripheral blood.

Recombination linked TRBV9 to TRBJ2-1, and TRBD2 matches 8 of the central bases. The receptor comes from an adult with an advanced solid tumor such as melanoma, head and neck, liver or kidney cancer. The sample in question was CD4+ or CD8+ T cells sorted from blood, obtained in a trial of the OX40 agonist ivuxolimab. The DNA sequence reads TGTGCCAGCAGCCCGTCCGGGGGGGTCTCCTACAATGAGCAGTTCTTC. Translated, it reads CASSPSGGVSYNEQFF.